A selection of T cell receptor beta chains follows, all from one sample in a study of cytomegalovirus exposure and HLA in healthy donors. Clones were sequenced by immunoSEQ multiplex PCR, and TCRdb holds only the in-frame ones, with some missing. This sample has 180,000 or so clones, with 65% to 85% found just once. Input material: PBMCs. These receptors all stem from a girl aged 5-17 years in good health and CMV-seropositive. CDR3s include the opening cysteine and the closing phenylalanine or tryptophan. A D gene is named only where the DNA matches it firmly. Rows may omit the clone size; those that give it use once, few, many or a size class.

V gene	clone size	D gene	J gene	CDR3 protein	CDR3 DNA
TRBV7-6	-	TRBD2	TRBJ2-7	CASSVTSGGWNEQYF	TGTGCCAGCAGCGTGACTAGCGGGGGCTGGAACGAGCAGTACTTC
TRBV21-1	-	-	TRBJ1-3	CASSSMGNTIYF	TGTGCCAGCAGCTCCATGGGAAACACCATATATTTT
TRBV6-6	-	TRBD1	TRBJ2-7	CASSQTGTGRNEQYF	TGTGCCAGCAGTCAGACCGGGACAGGGAGAAACGAGCAGTACTTC
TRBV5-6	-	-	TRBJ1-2	CASSLPAAYGYTF	TGTGCCAGCAGCTTGCCGGCGGCCTATGGCTACACCTTC
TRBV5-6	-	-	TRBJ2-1	CASSVQGNEQFF	TGTGCCAGCAGCGTGCAGGGAAATGAGCAGTTCTTC
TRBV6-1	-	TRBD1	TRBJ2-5	CASSEGGTVQETQYF	TGTGCCAGCAGTGAAGGGGGGACAGTACAAGAGACCCAGTACTTC
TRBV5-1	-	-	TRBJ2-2	CASSLGDSLLEELFF	TGCGCCAGCAGCTTGGGGGACTCCCTTCTGGAGGAGCTGTTTTTT
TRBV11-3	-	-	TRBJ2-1	CASSLDQGGSSSYNEQFF	TGTGCCAGCAGCTTAGATCAAGGCGGGTCTAGCTCCTACAATGAGCAGTTCTTC
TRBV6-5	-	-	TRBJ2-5	CASSYRRGLQETQYF	TGTGCCAGCAGTTACCGGAGGGGGCTGCAAGAGACCCAGTACTTC
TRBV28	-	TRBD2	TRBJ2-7	CASSLQGLAYEQYF	TGTGCCAGCAGTCTGCAGGGACTAGCCTACGAGCAGTACTTC
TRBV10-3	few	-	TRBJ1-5	CAISASNQPQHF	TGTGCCATCAGTGCGAGCAATCAGCCCCAGCATTTT
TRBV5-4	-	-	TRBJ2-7	CASSLPPTGLYEQYF	TGTGCCAGCAGCTTACCACCGACAGGACTGTACGAGCAGTACTTC
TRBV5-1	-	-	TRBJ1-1	CASSLGRGTEAFF	TGCGCCAGCAGCTTGGGTAGGGGAACTGAAGCTTTCTTT
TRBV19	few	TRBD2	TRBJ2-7	CASSITPGTRVYEQYF	TGTGCCAGTAGTATAACCCCCGGGACTAGAGTCTACGAGCAGTACTTC
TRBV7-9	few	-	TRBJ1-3	CASSGSGVRGNTIYF	TGTGCCAGCAGCGGTTCCGGGGTCCGAGGAAACACCATATATTTT
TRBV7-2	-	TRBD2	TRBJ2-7	CASSPVGGSSYEQYF	TGTGCCAGCAGCCCCGTGGGAGGGAGCTCCTACGAGCAGTACTTC
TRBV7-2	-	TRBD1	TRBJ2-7	CASSAQQGNYEQYF	TGTGCCAGCAGCGCGCAACAGGGGAATTACGAGCAGTACTTC
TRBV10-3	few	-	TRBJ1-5	CAISGGGQSSNQPQHF	TGTGCCATCAGTGGGGGGGGGCAAAGTAGCAATCAGCCCCAGCATTTT
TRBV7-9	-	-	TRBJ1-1	CASSSDGGEAFF	TGTGCCAGCAGCTCGGACGGGGGGGAAGCTTTCTTT
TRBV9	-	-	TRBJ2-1	CASSGRRDSVYNEQFF	TGTGCCAGCAGCGGCCGGAGGGACAGCGTATACAATGAGCAGTTCTTC
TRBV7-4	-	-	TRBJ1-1	CASSLRARARRDTEAFF	TGTGCCAGCAGCTTAAGGGCCCGGGCGCGGCGGGATACTGAAGCTTTCTTT
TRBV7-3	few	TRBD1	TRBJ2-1	CASSYGDRYEQFF	TGTGCCAGCAGCTACGGGGACAGGTATGAGCAGTTCTTC
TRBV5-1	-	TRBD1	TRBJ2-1	CASGQGGPNNEQFF	TGCGCCAGCGGACAGGGGGGCCCTAACAATGAGCAGTTCTTC
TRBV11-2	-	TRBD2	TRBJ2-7	CASSFAPGGYEQYF	TGTGCCAGCAGCTTCGCTCCCGGGGGGTACGAGCAGTACTTC
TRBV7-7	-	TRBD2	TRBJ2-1	CASSAGLAGGDEQFF	TGTGCCAGCAGCGCTGGACTAGCGGGAGGCGATGAGCAGTTCTTC
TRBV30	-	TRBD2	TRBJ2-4	CAGGTSGNIQYF	TGTGCCGGTGGGACTAGCGGCAACATTCAGTACTTC
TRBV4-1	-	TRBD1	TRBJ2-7	CASSQDPPPEITGQSYEQYF	TGCGCCAGCAGCCAAGATCCCCCCCCCGAGATCACGGGACAGTCCTACGAGCAGTACTTC